This is a list of T cell receptor beta chains from one sample in a study of T cell responses to AZD1222 COVID-19 vaccine. The protocol was immunoSEQ multiplex PCR, while the TCRdb copy is restricted to in-frame clones and leaves out a portion. The sample includes approximately 110,000 clones, about 90% of them seen just once. Sequencing used peripheral blood, obtained on day 0 of AZD1222 vaccination. The receptors derive from an adult in good health. Each CDR3 is given with its conserved first and last residue. D genes are given only for firm matches. The size entry is marked missing in some rows and otherwise reads once, few, many or a size class.

D: .; size: once; V: TRBV6-6; J: TRBJ2-2; CDR3: CASTVGLAGELFF; DNA: TGTGCCAGCACCGTAGGCCTCGCCGGGGAGCTGTTTTTT
D: .; size: .; V: TRBV11-2; J: TRBJ2-7; CDR3: CASSANRVYEQYF; DNA: TGTGCCAGCAGCGCCAACAGGGTCTACGAGCAGTACTTC
D: .; size: .; V: TRBV5-1; J: TRBJ2-5; CDR3: CASSPGTVQETQYF; DNA: TGCGCCAGCAGCCCCGGGACTGTACAAGAGACCCAGTACTTC
D: .; size: few; V: TRBV7-8; J: TRBJ1-5; CDR3: CASSSSDRAQPQHF; DNA: TGTGCCAGCAGCTCCTCCGACCGTGCTCAGCCCCAGCATTTT
D: .; size: .; V: TRBV29-1; J: TRBJ1-1; CDR3: CSVLFDGGITEAFF; DNA: TGCAGCGTTTTATTTGACGGGGGGATCACTGAAGCTTTCTTT
D: .; size: .; V: TRBV3-1/TRBV3-2; J: TRBJ2-3; CDR3: CASSQDFASTDTQYF; DNA: TGTGCCAGCAGCCAAGATTTTGCTAGCACAGATACGCAGTATTTT
D: .; size: .; V: TRBV7-8; J: TRBJ2-7; CDR3: CASSLVEISYEQYF; DNA: TGTGCCAGCAGCTTAGTAGAAATTAGCTACGAGCAGTACTTC
D: .; size: once; V: TRBV6-5; J: TRBJ1-2; CDR3: CALTGQPYAGYTF; DNA: TGTGCTCTTACAGGTCAGCCCTATGCGGGCTACACCTTC
D: .; size: .; V: TRBV5-1; J: TRBJ1-2; CDR3: CASSLRTGDYGYTF; DNA: TGCGCCAGCAGCTTGAGGACGGGTGACTATGGCTACACCTTC
D: .; size: once; V: TRBV7-2; J: TRBJ2-3; CDR3: CASSLMRGLVDTQYF; DNA: TGTGCCAGCAGCTTAATGCGGGGGCTGGTAGATACGCAGTATTTT
D: .; size: .; V: TRBV3-1/TRBV3-2; J: TRBJ2-3; CDR3: CASSLRGGRDTQYF; DNA: TGTGCCAGCAGCCTTAGGGGCGGCCGGGATACGCAGTATTTT
D: .; size: .; V: TRBV7-9; J: TRBJ2-5; CDR3: CASSSYRDKPETQYF; DNA: TGTGCCAGCAGCTCATACCGGGACAAACCAGAGACCCAGTACTTC
D: .; size: few; V: TRBV6-6; J: TRBJ1-1; CDR3: CASSYPGVQNTEAFF; DNA: TGTGCCAGCAGTTACCCAGGGGTACAGAACACTGAAGCTTTCTTT
D: .; size: .; V: TRBV5-6; J: TRBJ2-7; CDR3: CASSLVKRGRAGAYEQYF; DNA: TGTGCCAGCAGCTTGGTAAAGAGGGGCCGCGCAGGGGCCTACGAGCAGTACTTC
D: .; size: .; V: TRBV24-1; J: TRBJ1-2; CDR3: CATSDPTASYGYTF; DNA: TGTGCCACCAGTGATCCGACAGCTTCCTATGGCTACACCTTC
D: .; size: .; V: TRBV6-5; J: TRBJ1-1; CDR3: CASRLNRDTEAFF; DNA: TGTGCCAGCAGACTAAACAGGGACACTGAAGCTTTCTTT
D: .; size: few; V: TRBV30; J: TRBJ1-1; CDR3: CAWSVLGTMNTEAFF; DNA: TGTGCCTGGAGTGTATTAGGGACAATGAACACTGAAGCTTTCTTT
D: TRBD1; size: .; V: TRBV4-3; J: TRBJ1-2; CDR3: CASSQARGHGYTF; DNA: TGCGCCAGCAGCCAAGCGAGGGGGCATGGCTACACCTTC
D: .; size: .; V: TRBV5-8; J: TRBJ2-5; CDR3: CASSSGFGETQYF; DNA: TGTGCCAGCAGCTCTGGATTTGGCGAGACCCAGTACTTC
D: .; size: .; V: TRBV20-1; J: TRBJ1-4; CDR3: CSASMAGANEKLFF; DNA: TGCAGTGCTAGTATGGCAGGAGCTAATGAAAAACTGTTTTTT
D: TRBD1; size: .; V: TRBV7-2; J: TRBJ1-3; CDR3: CASSLVQGGNTIYF; DNA: TGTGCCAGCAGCTTAGTACAGGGGGGAAACACCATATATTTT
D: TRBD1; size: .; V: TRBV30; J: TRBJ2-1; CDR3: CAWSAIYRGSYNEQFF; DNA: TGTGCCTGGAGCGCTATATACAGGGGCTCCTACAATGAGCAGTTCTTC
D: TRBD2; size: .; V: TRBV6-2/TRBV6-3; J: TRBJ2-5; CDR3: CASSLTSGGAETQYF; DNA: TGTGCCAGCAGTTTGACTAGCGGGGGGGCAGAGACCCAGTACTTC
D: .; size: .; V: TRBV11-2; J: TRBJ2-7; CDR3: CASSFPGTNEQYF; DNA: TGTGCCAGCAGCTTCCCAGGGACAAACGAGCAGTACTTC
D: TRBD1; size: .; V: TRBV10-2; J: TRBJ1-4; CDR3: CASTPQGETNEKLFF; DNA: TGCGCCAGCACCCCACAGGGGGAGACTAATGAAAAACTGTTTTTT
D: TRBD2; size: .; V: TRBV20-1; J: TRBJ2-2; CDR3: CSASSGSTPGELFF; DNA: TGCAGTGCTAGTAGCGGGAGTACCCCCGGGGAGCTGTTTTTT
D: .; size: .; V: TRBV5-1; J: TRBJ2-3; CDR3: CASSLESSADTQYF; DNA: TGCGCCAGCAGCTTGGAGTCCAGCGCAGATACGCAGTATTTT
D: .; size: once; V: TRBV27; J: TRBJ2-1; CDR3: CASSSQDEYPYNEQFF; DNA: TGTGCCAGCAGTTCACAGGACGAGTACCCGTACAATGAGCAGTTCTTC
D: .; size: .; V: TRBV18; J: TRBJ2-3; CDR3: CASSPPTWADTQYF; DNA: TGTGCCAGCTCACCACCTACCTGGGCAGATACGCAGTATTTT
D: TRBD1; size: .; V: TRBV7-2; J: TRBJ2-5; CDR3: CASRALDRVETQYF; DNA: TGTGCCAGCAGGGCCCTGGACAGGGTGGAGACCCAGTACTTC
D: TRBD1; size: .; V: TRBV5-4; J: TRBJ1-2; CDR3: CASSLGPGGASGYTF; DNA: TGTGCCAGCAGCTTGGGGCCAGGGGGCGCTTCGGGCTACACCTTC
D: .; size: .; V: TRBV5-6; J: TRBJ2-5; CDR3: CASSFDKFQTQYF; DNA: TGTGCCAGCAGCTTTGACAAATTCCAGACCCAGTACTTC
D: .; size: .; V: TRBV6-5; J: TRBJ1-1; CDR3: CASKEWRDGTEAFF; DNA: TGTGCCAGCAAAGAATGGAGAGATGGCACTGAAGCTTTCTTT
D: .; size: .; V: TRBV19; J: TRBJ2-7; CDR3: CASSTPGGISYEQYF; DNA: TGTGCCAGTAGTACCCCTGGCGGGATCTCCTACGAGCAGTACTTC
D: .; size: .; V: TRBV27; J: TRBJ2-7; CDR3: CASSLDTGGYEQYF; DNA: TGTGCCAGCAGTTTAGATACTGGTGGCTACGAGCAGTACTTC
D: TRBD1; size: .; V: TRBV11-3; J: TRBJ2-7; CDR3: CASSKTGGNEQYF; DNA: TGTGCCAGCAGCAAGACAGGGGGTAACGAGCAGTACTTC
D: TRBD2; size: .; V: TRBV4-3; J: TRBJ2-5; CDR3: CASSQQAGWETQYF; DNA: TGCGCCAGCAGCCAACAAGCGGGGTGGGAGACCCAGTACTTC
D: .; size: once; V: TRBV20-1; J: TRBJ2-7; CDR3: CSYERGGEQYF; DNA: TGCAGTTACGAGCGTGGTGGCGAGCAGTACTTC
D: .; size: .; V: TRBV14; J: TRBJ1-2; CDR3: CASSQDYGGYTF; DNA: TGTGCCAGCAGCCAAGATTACGGCGGCTACACCTTC
D: .; size: .; V: TRBV10-2; J: TRBJ1-5; CDR3: CASWQGVSNQPQHF; DNA: TGCGCCAGCTGGCAGGGTGTGAGCAATCAGCCCCAGCATTTT
D: .; size: .; V: TRBV6-5; J: TRBJ1-2; CDR3: CASSYSTQAVYGYTF; DNA: TGTGCCAGCAGTTACTCGACCCAGGCGGTCTATGGCTACACCTTC
D: .; size: .; V: TRBV5-1; J: TRBJ1-2; CDR3: CASRDGWGDGYTF; DNA: TGCGCCAGCAGGGACGGGTGGGGAGATGGCTACACCTTC
D: .; size: once; V: TRBV29-1; J: TRBJ2-1; CDR3: CSVPLRDPENEQFF; DNA: TGCAGCGTTCCACTTAGGGATCCAGAAAATGAGCAGTTCTTC
D: .; size: few; V: TRBV30; J: TRBJ2-1; CDR3: CAWSVRIRGEQFF; DNA: TGTGCCTGGAGTGTACGGATCCGGGGTGAGCAGTTCTTC
D: .; size: .; V: TRBV7-2; J: TRBJ2-7; CDR3: CASSISGEVSSYEQYF; DNA: TGTGCCAGCAGCATATCCGGAGAGGTGAGCTCCTACGAGCAGTACTTC
D: TRBD1; size: .; V: TRBV7-2; J: TRBJ1-5; CDR3: CASSLETGVNQPQHF; DNA: TGTGCCAGCAGCTTAGAGACAGGGGTCAATCAGCCCCAGCATTTT
D: .; size: once; V: TRBV5-1; J: TRBJ1-3; CDR3: CASSLDINSGNTIYF; DNA: TGCGCCAGCAGCTTGGACATCAACTCTGGAAACACCATATATTTT
D: TRBD1; size: .; V: TRBV19; J: TRBJ2-3; CDR3: CASSGAGQGTPSTDTQYF; DNA: TGTGCCAGTAGCGGGGCGGGACAGGGGACCCCTAGCACAGATACGCAGTATTTT